The next 27 T cell receptor beta chains were all read from a single sample in a study of cytotoxic CD8 clonotypes in ibrutinib-treated CLL. Some clones are missing from TCRdb's copy, which holds only in-frame ones; the method was immunoSEQ multiplex PCR. The repertoire holds around 97,000 clones, with 78% as singletons. The sequences come from PBMCs, collected after 12 months of ibrutinib treatment. These receptors originate from a human donor with chronic lymphocytic leukemia.

V usage is TRBV6-1 and J usage is TRBJ2-5; no definite D call. This CDR3 spans 15 amino acids. With 4 bases removed from V and 5 bases from J, the gap between germline ends came to 17 bases. Germline loops: CDR1 MNHNS, CDR2 SASEGT. DNA for the CDR3: TGTGCCAGCAGTGCTACCCCTCGGACCTGGGAGACCCAGTACTTC. It translates to CASSATPRTWETQYF.

This clone was seen just once. This chain connects TRBV6-6 to TRBJ2-7; TRBD1 is a possible D gene (6 bases). V was shortened by 6 bases and J by 3 bases, with 15 bases between the two germline ends. Germline-derived CDR1 and CDR2 are MNHNY and SVGAGI (reference sequence). CDR3 size: 14 residues. This chain's CDR3 is CASSSGQSFYEQYF. The CDR3 nucleotides read TGTGCCAGCAGCAGCGGACAGAGTTTCTACGAGCAGTACTTC.

The chain employs TRBV7-3 and TRBJ1-1, with 10 positions matching TRBD1. With V trimmed by 5 bases and J by 5 bases, 8 bases remained unmatched. The length of the CDR3 is 15 residues. Germline V gene sequence: CDR1 SGHTA, CDR2 FQGTGA. DNA of the CDR3: TGTGCCAGCAGCCGCGGGGGACAGGGGAGGACTGAAGCTTTCTTT. Amino acid sequence: CASSRGGQGRTEAFF.

The rearrangement uses TRBV6-4 and TRBJ1-6; tentatively, D is TRBD1 (5 bases). This CDR3 region has 11 residues. With 8 bases removed from V and 19 bases from J, the gap between germline ends came to 18 bases. In germline, CDR1 is MRHNA, CDR2 SNTAGT. The CDR3 region is CASPPGGVVHF. The CDR3 nucleotides are TGTGCCAGCCCTCCTGGGGGGGTTGTTCACTTT.

This chain links TRBV5-1 with TRBJ1-5, with TRBD1 matching over 7 bases. The CDR3 extends over 14 amino acids. Unmatched junction bases numbered 3, after V lost 0 bases and J lost 6 bases. The V gene's germline CDR1 is SGHRS and CDR2 YFSETQ. The CDR3 spells CASSLEGAGQPQHF. CDR3 coding DNA: TGCGCCAGCAGCTTGGAGGGGGCAGGTCAGCCCCAGCATTTT.

The chain is built from TRBV5-1 and TRBJ2-7; 10 bases are shared with TRBD2. The CDR3 covers 18 residues. V shed 1 base, J shed 5 bases, and the junction held 15 bases outside the gene matches. Germline CDR1 SGHRS, CDR2 YFSETQ. The CDR3 region is CASSLPGVGAGGRNEQYF. Written as DNA, the CDR3 is TGCGCCAGCAGCTTGCCAGGAGTGGGAGCGGGGGGGAGGAACGAGCAGTACTTC.

The gene calls are TRBV2 and TRBJ2-1; D is undetermined. CDR3 length: 10 residues. Per the germline V gene, CDR1 is SNHLY and CDR2 is FYNNEI. Trimming took off 7 bases at V and 8 bases at J, with 6 bases between the two ends. CDR3 bases: TGTGCCAGCAATACCTATGAGCAGTTCTTC. Protein sequence: CASNTYEQFF.

This chain uses TRBV7-6 with TRBJ1-1; 11 positions agree with TRBD1. V dropped 5 bases and J dropped 4; count of bases not matched to a gene: 6. Germline V gene lookup returns CDR1 SGHVS and CDR2 FNYEAQ. This CDR3 comprises 15 residues. The CDR3 bases are TGTGCCAGCAGCATGGGACAGGGGGTTGGCACTGAAGCTTTCTTT. This gives the protein CASSMGQGVGTEAFF.

This clone was seen once. The rearrangement joins TRBV19 to TRBJ1-1, with 12 bases lining up with TRBD1. The germline V gene encodes CDR1 LNHDA and CDR2 SQIVND (reference sequence). This CDR3 region has 15 residues. V was pared by 4 bases and J by 4 bases, with 4 bases of the junction left unmatched. This CDR3 reads CASSTGQGAGTEAFF. DNA for the CDR3: TGTGCCAGTAGTACGGGACAGGGGGCAGGCACTGAAGCTTTCTTT.

The V call is TRBV25-1, the J call TRBJ2-1, with D perhaps being TRBD1 or TRBD2 (6 bases each). The CDR3 contains 16 residues. Between the trimmed V and J ends, which lost 5 bases and 7 bases, there was a span of 21 bases. The V gene's germline CDR1 is MGHDK and CDR2 SYGVNS. This chain's CDR3 is CASSSGPGALLNEQFF. DNA of the CDR3: TGTGCCAGCAGTAGCGGACCGGGGGCGCTATTAAATGAGCAGTTCTTC.

This sequence joins TRBV6-1 and TRBJ1-5; a possible D gene is TRBD1 (5 bases). V was cut by 8 bases and J by 4 bases, with 18 bases left in between. CDR3 length equals 15 residues. Germline-derived CDR1 and CDR2 are MNHNS and SASEGT. The CDR3 DNA sequence: TGTGCCAGCGGAGTTCCGGGACTCTCGAATCAGCCCCAGCATTTT. This gives the protein CASGVPGLSNQPQHF.

The chain combines TRBV9 with TRBJ2-2; 7 bases match TRBD2. Germline CDR1 is SGDLS and CDR2 is YYNGEE. V dropped 0 bases and J dropped 4; count of bases not matched to a gene: 3. The CDR3 has 15 amino acids. Written as DNA, the CDR3 is TGTGCCAGCAGCGTAGAAGGGAGGGGCACCGGGGAGCTGTTTTTT. Residues: CASSVEGRGTGELFF.

The chain carries TRBV7-8 and TRBJ2-7, with TRBD2 identical over 13 bases. With 2 bases clipped from V and 2 bases from J, the junction kept 3 bases outside the gene matches. The CDR3 runs to 16 residues. The germline gives CDR1 SGHVS, CDR2 FQNEAQ. The CDR3: CASSLWGTSGTYEQYF. CDR3 in DNA: TGTGCCAGCAGCTTATGGGGGACTAGCGGGACCTACGAGCAGTACTTC.

This chain uses TRBV18 with TRBJ2-5; the D is unclear. Deletions cut 0 bases from V and 1 base from J, with 9 bases between. CDR1 and CDR2 (germline): KGHSH, LQKENI. The CDR3 is 15 amino acids. The chain's CDR3 is CASSPPLLPQETQYF. CDR3 sequence (DNA): TGTGCCAGCTCACCACCACTCCTGCCCCAAGAGACCCAGTACTTC.

The rearrangement uses TRBV30 and TRBJ2-7, with 8 bases lining up with TRBD1. The germline gives CDR1 GTSNPN, CDR2 SVGIG (reference sequence). Trimming took 1 base from V and 6 from J; bases not matched to a gene: 5. This CDR3 spans 13 amino acids. In DNA form, the CDR3 reads TGTGCCTGGAGTGGGACAGGGTGGCGCGAGCAGTACTTC. Its protein product is CAWSGTGWREQYF. Drawing the rest from reference TRBV30 and TRBJ2-7, the complete variable domain is SQTIHQWPATLVQPVGSPLSLECTVEGTSNPNLYWYRQAAGRGLQLLFYSVGIGQISSEVPQNLSASRPQDRQFILSSKKLLLSDSGFYLCAWSGTGWREQYFGPGTRLTVT.

The V gene is TRBV5-1, the J gene TRBJ2-7, with 9 positions matching TRBD1. CDR3 size: 15 residues. The germline CDR1 and CDR2 sequences are SGHRS and YFSETQ. V gave up 5 bases and J gave up 1 base; unmatched junction bases: 7. The CDR3 nucleotides are TGCGCCAGCAGTTCCCAACAGGGGGCATCCTACGAGCAGTACTTC. It encodes CASSSQQGASYEQYF.

The rearrangement uses TRBV19 and TRBJ1-2, with D possibly matching TRBD1 (5 bases). V was cut by 7 bases and J by 2 bases, with 17 bases left in between. Germline V CDR1 and CDR2: LNHDA, SQIVND (reference sequence). This CDR3 is built from 15 residues. This CDR3 reads CASTTGTSNNYGYTF. CDR3 nucleotide sequence: TGTGCCAGTACCACTGGGACCTCGAACAACTATGGCTACACCTTC.

The chain is built from TRBV5-1 and TRBJ1-4; tentative D call: TRBD1 (5 bases). Trimming stripped 1 base from V and 8 bases from J, with 12 bases between. Germline-derived CDR1 and CDR2 are SGHRS and YFSETQ. CDR3 size: 14 residues. CDR3 bases: TGCGCCAGCAGCTTGTTAGGGAGGGGCGAAAAACTGTTTTTT. The encoded protein is CASSLLGRGEKLFF.

The J gene is TRBJ2-5, the V gene TRBV5-6, with TRBD2 matching over 12 bases. V trimming: 0 bases; J trimming: 1 base; junction bases outside the gene matches: 4. Germline CDR1 and CDR2: SGHDT and YYEEEE. This CDR3 is built from 17 residues. CDR3 in amino acids: CASSLDLAGGPQETQYF. As DNA, the CDR3 is TGTGCCAGCAGCTTGGATCTAGCGGGGGGGCCCCAAGAGACCCAGTACTTC.

A few counts support this clone. The chain carries TRBV9 and TRBJ1-2, with a possible D match to TRBD1 (5 bases). Germline CDR1 reads SGDLS; CDR2 reads YYNGEE. The CDR3 is made up of 15 amino acids. V was trimmed by 0 bases and J by 4 bases, leaving 13 bases between them. CDR3 residues: CASSVDRNTGYGYTF. CDR3 bases: TGTGCCAGCAGCGTAGATAGGAATACAGGCTATGGCTACACCTTC.

In its sample, this clone was seen a few times. The chain has TRBV11-3 and TRBJ2-1, with D uncertain. Trimming cost V 7 bases and J 7 bases, with 8 bases left between them. Germline V lookup: CDR1 SGHNT, CDR2 YENEEA. This CDR3 region has 11 residues. CDR3 sequence reads: CASTSRNEQFF. The CDR3 bases are TGTGCCAGCACCTCGAGGAATGAGCAGTTCTTC.

The rearrangement uses TRBV6-6 and TRBJ2-5; 8 positions agree with TRBD1. Germline CDR1 MNHNY, CDR2 SVGAGI (reference sequence). The CDR3 is 13 amino acids. V shed 2 bases and J 4 bases; nucleotides not matched to a gene: 0. CDR3 DNA sequence: TGTGCCAGCAGTTACGACAGGGGAGAGACCCAGTACTTC. Translating it yields CASSYDRGETQYF.

This clone has a single count. The chain has TRBV20-1 and TRBJ2-7; no clear D gene. Per germline, CDR1 DFQATT and CDR2 SNEGSKA (reference sequence). The CDR3 sequence is 11 residues long. Trimming removed 3 bases at V and 1 base at J, with 4 bases between. The chain's CDR3 is CSASQSYEQYF. CDR3 bases: TGCAGTGCTAGCCAGTCCTACGAGCAGTACTTC.

The rearrangement links TRBV5-1 to TRBJ1-1; no clear D gene. The CDR3 spans 15 residues. V lost 4 bases and J 1 base, leaving 14 bases between the germline ends. Germline V gene lookup returns CDR1 SGHRS and CDR2 YFSETQ. The CDR3, as DNA: TGCGCCAGCAGCCGCCAATTTCCTGAGAACACTGAAGCTTTCTTT. It translates to CASSRQFPENTEAFF.

This chain uses TRBV2 with TRBJ1-1; D might be TRBD1 (5 bases). CDR1 is SNHLY and CDR2 is FYNNEI in the germline V gene. V was clipped by 6 bases and J by 11 bases, with 16 bases between them. The CDR3 runs to 12 residues. The DNA of the CDR3 is TGTGCCAGCAGGAGAAAGGGGATAGGGGCTTTCTTT. This translates into CASRRKGIGAFF.

The chain is built from TRBV28 and TRBJ2-3; 8 bases line up with TRBD1. Trimming cost V 3 bases and J 7 bases; bases outside gene matches: 9. There are 15 residues in the CDR3. The germline V gene has CDR1 MDHEN and CDR2 SYDVKM. CDR3 protein: CASSLTGAWPYTQYF. CDR3 DNA sequence: TGTGCCAGCAGTTTGACAGGGGCTTGGCCCTATACGCAGTATTTT.

The chain has TRBV7-2 and TRBJ2-1; the match to TRBD2 covers 10 bases. This CDR3 contains 15 residues. The germline V gene has CDR1 SGHTA and CDR2 FQGNSA. The V segment lost 4 bases and the J segment 2 bases; nucleotides outside the gene matches: 2. The chain's CDR3 is CASSYLAGAYNEQFF. DNA for the CDR3: TGTGCCAGCAGCTATCTAGCGGGGGCCTACAATGAGCAGTTCTTC.